Below are 15 T cell receptor beta chains sequenced from a single sample in a study of T cells in Graves' hyperthyroidism and ophthalmopathy. There were TCR beta CDR3 regions amplified from RNA transcripts. The HTBI set primed first-round TCR CDR3 RT-PCR. Each CDR3 protein gets one entry after TCRdb re-called the multiplex PCR reads with MiXCR. The sample lists approximately 600,000 distinct CDR3 sequences; more than 13% were seen once. The material sequenced was blood. The receptors here all came from a woman between 18 and 29 years old with Graves' ophthalmopathy.

The V and J genes are TRBV20-1 and TRBJ2-5; TRBD2 aligns across 9 bases. CDR1 and CDR2 (germline): DFQATT, SNEGSKA (reference sequence). The CDR3 contains 15 residues. J lost 3 bases, V lost 6 bases, and 11 bases had no gene match. As DNA, the CDR3 is TGCAGTGCGCAGAGGGCGCTAGCGGGAAAAGAGACCCAGTACTTC. Translating gives CSAQRALAGKETQYF.

The chain uses TRBV5-6 and TRBJ2-1; the match to TRBD1 covers 8 bases. The J segment lost 6 bases and the V segment lost 4 bases, leaving 12 bases of the junction unmatched. Germline V gene lookup returns CDR1 SGHDT and CDR2 YYEEEE. The CDR3 is 16 residues long. CDR3 nucleotide sequence: TGTGCCAGCAGCAAAGCAGGGGGCGGCTCGGTCAATGAGCAGTTCTTC. Translation: CASSKAGGGSVNEQFF.

This clonotype was recorded many times. A read error may account for a junction end that differs from germline. This sequence joins TRBV7-7 and TRBJ1-4; D is unresolved. This CDR3 contains 17 residues. Germline loops: CDR1 SSHAT, CDR2 FNYEAQ (reference sequence). As DNA, the CDR3 is TGTGCTAGCAGATCCACACGGACCAGCACAACTAATGAAAAACTGTTTTTT. Its protein product is CASRSTRTSTTNEKLFF.

This clonotype came up many times. The chain uses TRBV19 and TRBJ1-2; D is perhaps TRBD1 (5 bases). The CDR3 has 14 amino acids. Per germline, CDR1 LNHDA and CDR2 SQIVND (reference sequence). V lost 7 bases and J lost 1, with 13 bases in between. CDR3 sequence: CASTPPQGNYGYTF. Written as DNA, the CDR3 is TGTGCCAGTACCCCGCCCCAGGGTAACTATGGCTACACCTTC.

In its sample, this clonotype was seen many times. V usage is TRBV13 and J usage is TRBJ2-5; D is uncertain. The germline V gene has CDR1 PRHDT and CDR2 FYEKMQ (reference sequence). The V end lost 5 bases, the J end lost 3 bases, and 13 bases lay between the germline ends. The CDR3 loop spans 14 amino acids. The CDR3 sequence is CASSPPPLEETQYF. The CDR3 nucleotides read TGTGCCAGCAGCCCACCCCCATTAGAAGAGACCCAGTACTTC.

This clonotype was observed at least ten times. The chain is built from TRBV3-1 and TRBJ2-1; 13 bases line up with TRBD2. The germline gives CDR1 LGHDT, CDR2 YNNKEL (reference sequence). This CDR3 comprises 18 residues. Trimming removed 3 bases from V and 1 base from J; junction bases left unmatched: 6. The CDR3 reads CASSHGTSGIASYNEQFF. The CDR3 bases are TGTGCCAGCAGCCACGGGACTAGCGGGATAGCGTCCTACAATGAGCAGTTCTTC.

This clonotype was observed at least ten times. The chain uses TRBV29-1 and TRBJ2-7; TRBD1 agrees at 7 bases. The germline V gene encodes CDR1 SQVTM and CDR2 ANQGSEA. The CDR3 length is 17 residues. After removal of 5 bases from V and 3 bases from J, the junction contained 19 bases not matched to a gene. CDR3 loop: CSVLESYDRARGYEQYF. The DNA for the CDR3 is TGCAGCGTTCTGGAGTCCTACGACAGGGCCAGGGGCTACGAGCAGTACTTC.

This chain links TRBV20-1 with TRBJ1-5; the D is unclear. CDR1 and CDR2 (germline): DFQATT, SNEGSKA (reference sequence). The germline V and J ends were trimmed by 0 bases and 3 bases, with 9 bases remaining between them. The CDR3 has 14 amino acids. The CDR3 here is CSARDPNTNQPQHF. The CDR3, as DNA: TGCAGTGCTAGAGATCCCAACACCAATCAGCCCCAGCATTTT.

This clonotype occurred many times. The V and J genes are TRBV12-3 or TRBV12-4 and TRBJ1-2; the D gene is possibly TRBD1 (5 bases). V gave up 4 bases and J gave up 4 bases, with 13 bases separating them. This CDR3 spans 14 amino acids. This CDR3 reads CASSSLDRSYGYTF. CDR3 nucleotides: TGTGCCAGCAGTTCCCTCGACAGAAGCTATGGCTACACCTTC.

V usage is TRBV7-2 and J usage is TRBJ2-5; 11 nucleotides agree with TRBD2. Trimming cost V 1 base and J 5 bases; bases outside gene matches: 9. Looked up from germline, CDR1 is SGHTA and CDR2 is FQGNSA. The CDR3 is 17 residues long. CDR3 amino acids: CASSLVQGLAAYETQYF. CDR3 DNA: TGTGCCAGCAGCTTAGTGCAGGGACTAGCGGCTTACGAGACCCAGTACTTC.

In the case of this clonotype: A much larger clone is a single base away; this may be a read error. The chain couples TRBV5-1 to TRBJ2-1; 10 bases are a match to TRBD1. Germline CDR1 reads SGHRS; CDR2 reads YFSETQ. This CDR3 has 15 residues. The CDR3 DNA is TGCGCCAGCAGTACTACGGGACAGGGGAACAATGGGCAGTTCTTC. Translation gives CASSTTGQGNNGQFF. Drawing the rest from reference TRBV5-1 and TRBJ2-1, the complete variable domain is KAGVTQTPRYLIKTRGQQVTLSCSPISGHRSVSWYQQTPGQGLQFLFEYFSETQRNKGNFPGRFSGRQFSNSRSEMNVSTLELGDSALYLCASSTTGQGNNGQFFGPGTRLTVL.

This clonotype was detected ten times or more. The V and J genes are TRBV20-1 and TRBJ2-7, with D perhaps TRBD1 (6 bases). This CDR3 region has 16 residues. Trimming took off 0 bases at V and 0 bases at J, with 15 bases between the two ends. Germline V gene lookup returns CDR1 DFQATT and CDR2 SNEGSKA (reference sequence). The CDR3 sequence: CSARDNSRTASYEQYF. CDR3 DNA: TGCAGTGCTAGAGACAACAGCAGGACAGCCTCCTACGAGCAGTACTTC.

This chain joins TRBV20-1 and TRBJ2-7; 9 nucleotides agree with TRBD1. There are 18 residues in the CDR3. Germline V gene data show CDR1 as DFQATT and CDR2 as SNEGSKA (reference sequence). The junction had 17 bases not matched to a gene; V was cut back by 5 bases and J by 0 bases. The CDR3 here is CSASRGRFRQGDSYEQYF. The CDR3 bases are TGCAGTGCTTCCCGGGGCCGATTTCGACAGGGGGACTCCTACGAGCAGTACTTC.

This clonotype was counted between two and nine times. A clone one base away is much larger, so this may be a read error. The chain uses TRBV3-1 and TRBJ2-1, with TRBD1 identical over 11 bases. The J segment lost 12 bases and the V segment lost 3 bases, leaving 10 bases of the junction unmatched. Germline loops: CDR1 LGHDT, CDR2 YNNKEL (reference sequence). This CDR3 has 15 amino acids. The chain's CDR3 is CASSHPRDRGDGQFF. For the CDR3, the DNA is TGTGCCAGCAGCCACCCCCGGGACAGGGGGGATGGGCAGTTCTTC.

The chain links TRBV7-8 to TRBJ1-6; 12 bases align to TRBD1. CDR1 and CDR2 from the germline V gene are SGHVS and FQNEAQ. The CDR3 sequence is 17 residues long. Trimming took 0 bases from V and 5 from J; bases not matched to a gene: 2. CDR3 protein: CASSLAGQGADNSPLHF. Here the CDR3 DNA reads TGTGCCAGCAGCTTAGCGGGACAGGGGGCTGATAATTCACCCCTCCACTTT.